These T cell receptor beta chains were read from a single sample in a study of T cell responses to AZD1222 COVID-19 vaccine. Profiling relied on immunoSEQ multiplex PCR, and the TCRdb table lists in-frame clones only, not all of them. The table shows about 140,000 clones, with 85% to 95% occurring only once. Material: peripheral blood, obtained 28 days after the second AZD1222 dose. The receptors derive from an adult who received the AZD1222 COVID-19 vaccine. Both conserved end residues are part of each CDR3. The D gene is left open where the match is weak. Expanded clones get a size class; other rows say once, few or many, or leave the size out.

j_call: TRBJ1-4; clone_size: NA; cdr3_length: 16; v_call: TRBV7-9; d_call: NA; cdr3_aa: CASSVEGPGIAEKLFF; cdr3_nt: TGTGCCAGCAGCGTCGAGGGCCCAGGAATCGCCGAAAAACTGTTTTTT
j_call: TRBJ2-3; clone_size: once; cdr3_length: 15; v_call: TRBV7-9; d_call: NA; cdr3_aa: CASSLGVGSTDTQYF; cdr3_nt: TGTGCCAGCAGCTTAGGGGTCGGGAGCACAGATACGCAGTATTTT
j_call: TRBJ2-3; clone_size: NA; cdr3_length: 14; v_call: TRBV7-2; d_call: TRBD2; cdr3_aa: CASTLAGVADTQYF; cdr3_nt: TGTGCCAGCACCCTAGCGGGAGTGGCAGATACGCAGTATTTT
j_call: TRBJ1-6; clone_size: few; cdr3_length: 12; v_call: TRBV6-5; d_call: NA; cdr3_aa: CASTGPIGSFHF; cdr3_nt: TGTGCCAGCACAGGACCCATCGGGAGTTTCCACTTT
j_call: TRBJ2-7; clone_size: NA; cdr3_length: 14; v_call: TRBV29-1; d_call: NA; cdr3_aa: CSAPRSALPYEQYF; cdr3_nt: TGCAGCGCCCCAAGGAGCGCACTTCCCTACGAGCAGTACTTC
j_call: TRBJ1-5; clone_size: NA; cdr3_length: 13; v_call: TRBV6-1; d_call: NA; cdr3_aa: CASSESNNQPQHF; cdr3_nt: TGTGCCAGCAGTGAGAGCAACAATCAGCCCCAGCATTTT
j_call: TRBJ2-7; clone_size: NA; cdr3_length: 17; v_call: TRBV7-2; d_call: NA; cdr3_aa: CASSLTGTTTSSYEQYF; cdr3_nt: TGTGCCAGCAGTCTAACCGGGACGACGACCAGCTCCTACGAGCAGTACTTC
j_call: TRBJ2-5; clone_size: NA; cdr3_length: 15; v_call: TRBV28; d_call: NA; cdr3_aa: CASSLSRSPVETQYF; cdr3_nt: TGTGCCAGCAGTTTATCACGGAGCCCGGTGGAGACCCAGTACTTC
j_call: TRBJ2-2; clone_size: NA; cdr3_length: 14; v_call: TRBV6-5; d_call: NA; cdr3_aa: CASQGPVGTGELFF; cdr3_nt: TGTGCCAGCCAAGGACCCGTGGGCACCGGGGAGCTGTTTTTT
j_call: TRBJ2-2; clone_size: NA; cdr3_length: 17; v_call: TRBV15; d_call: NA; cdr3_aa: CATSRDRNRVGTGELFF; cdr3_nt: TGTGCCACCAGCAGAGATAGGAACAGGGTTGGGACCGGGGAGCTGTTTTTT
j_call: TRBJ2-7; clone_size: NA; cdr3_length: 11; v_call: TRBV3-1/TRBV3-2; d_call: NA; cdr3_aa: CASSQSYEQYF; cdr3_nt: TGTGCCAGCAGCCAATCTTACGAGCAGTACTTC
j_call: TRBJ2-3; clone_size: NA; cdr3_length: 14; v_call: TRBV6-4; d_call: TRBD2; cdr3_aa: CASSLAAATDTQYF; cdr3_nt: TGTGCCAGCAGTCTAGCGGCCGCCACAGATACGCAGTATTTT
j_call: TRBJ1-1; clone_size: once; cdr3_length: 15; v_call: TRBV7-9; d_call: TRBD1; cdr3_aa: CASSAGQGVHTEAFF; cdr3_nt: TGTGCCAGCAGCGCGGGACAGGGGGTGCACACTGAAGCTTTCTTT
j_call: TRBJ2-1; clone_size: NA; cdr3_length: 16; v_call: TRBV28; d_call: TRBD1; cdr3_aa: CASSFHRGLTYNEQFF; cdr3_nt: TGTGCCAGCAGTTTCCACAGGGGGCTGACCTACAATGAGCAGTTCTTC
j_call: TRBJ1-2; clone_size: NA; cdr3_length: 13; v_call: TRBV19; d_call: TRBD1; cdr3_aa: CASRRQGTNGYTF; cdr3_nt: TGTGCCAGTAGGAGACAGGGAACTAATGGCTACACCTTC
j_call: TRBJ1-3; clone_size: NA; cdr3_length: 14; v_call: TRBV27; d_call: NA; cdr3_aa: CASSFGGPGNTIYF; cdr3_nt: TGTGCCAGCAGTTTTGGGGGCCCCGGAAACACCATATATTTT
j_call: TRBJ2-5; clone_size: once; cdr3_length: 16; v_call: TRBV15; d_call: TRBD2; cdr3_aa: CATSRDWRGEEETQYF; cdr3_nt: TGTGCCACCAGCAGAGATTGGCGGGGGGAGGAAGAGACCCAGTACTTC
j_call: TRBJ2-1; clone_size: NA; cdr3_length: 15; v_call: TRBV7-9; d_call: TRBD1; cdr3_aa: CASSSGQGARNEQFF; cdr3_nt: TGTGCCAGCAGCTCGGGACAGGGGGCAAGGAATGAGCAGTTCTTC
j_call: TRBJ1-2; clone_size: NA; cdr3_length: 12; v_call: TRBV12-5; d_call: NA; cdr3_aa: CASGQGGYGYTF; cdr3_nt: TGTGCTAGTGGCCAGGGTGGCTATGGCTACACCTTC
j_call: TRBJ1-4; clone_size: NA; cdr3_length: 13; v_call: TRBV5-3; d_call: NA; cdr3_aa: CARSVRTGEKLFF; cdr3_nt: TGTGCCAGAAGCGTTAGGACGGGCGAAAAACTGTTTTTT
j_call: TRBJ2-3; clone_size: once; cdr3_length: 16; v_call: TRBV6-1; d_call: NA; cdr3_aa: CASSEVGGPSTDTQYF; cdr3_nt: TGTGCCAGCAGTGAAGTGGGGGGCCCTAGCACAGATACGCAGTATTTT
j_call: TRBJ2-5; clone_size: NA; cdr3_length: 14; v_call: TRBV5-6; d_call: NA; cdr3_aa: CASSFLREQETQYF; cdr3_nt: TGTGCCAGCAGCTTTCTCCGGGAACAAGAGACCCAGTACTTC
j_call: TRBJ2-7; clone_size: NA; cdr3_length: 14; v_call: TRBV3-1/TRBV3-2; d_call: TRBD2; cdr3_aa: CASSQPGGVGEQYF; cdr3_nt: TGTGCCAGCAGCCAACCGGGAGGGGTGGGCGAGCAGTACTTC
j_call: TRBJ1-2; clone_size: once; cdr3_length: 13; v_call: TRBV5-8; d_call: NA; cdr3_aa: CASSLDGARGYTF; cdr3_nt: TGTGCCAGCAGCTTGGACGGAGCCCGTGGCTACACCTTC
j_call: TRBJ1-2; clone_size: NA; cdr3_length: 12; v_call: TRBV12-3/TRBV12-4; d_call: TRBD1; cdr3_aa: CASSRTGEGYTF; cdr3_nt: TGTGCCAGCAGTCGGACAGGGGAAGGCTACACCTTC
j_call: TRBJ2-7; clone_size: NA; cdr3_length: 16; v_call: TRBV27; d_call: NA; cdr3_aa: CASARALDTLIYEQYF; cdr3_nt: TGTGCCAGCGCGCGCGCTCTGGACACCTTGATCTACGAGCAGTACTTC
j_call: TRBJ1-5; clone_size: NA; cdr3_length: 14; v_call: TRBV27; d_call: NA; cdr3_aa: CASSLQAINQPQHF; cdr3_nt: TGTGCCAGCAGTTTACAGGCTATAAATCAGCCCCAGCATTTT
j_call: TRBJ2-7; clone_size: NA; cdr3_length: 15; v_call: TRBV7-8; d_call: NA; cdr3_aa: CASSSYGTLSYEQYF; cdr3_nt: TGTGCCAGCAGCTCTTACGGGACACTTTCCTACGAGCAGTACTTC
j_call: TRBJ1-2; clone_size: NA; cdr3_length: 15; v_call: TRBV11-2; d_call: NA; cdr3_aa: CASSLDYGRDYGYTF; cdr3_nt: TGTGCCAGCAGCTTAGATTATGGTCGTGACTATGGCTACACCTTC
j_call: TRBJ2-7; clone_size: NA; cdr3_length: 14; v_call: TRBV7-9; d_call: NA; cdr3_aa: CASIGGPSSYEQYF; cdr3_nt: TGTGCCAGCATAGGAGGGCCGAGCTCCTACGAGCAGTACTTC
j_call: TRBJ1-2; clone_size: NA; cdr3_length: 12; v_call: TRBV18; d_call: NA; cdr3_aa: CASSPWPDGYTF; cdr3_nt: TGTGCCAGCTCACCATGGCCAGATGGCTACACCTTC
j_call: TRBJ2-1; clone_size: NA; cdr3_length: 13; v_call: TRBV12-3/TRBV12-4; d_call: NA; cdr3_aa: CASMWGADNEQFF; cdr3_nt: TGTGCCAGCATGTGGGGAGCAGACAATGAGCAGTTCTTC
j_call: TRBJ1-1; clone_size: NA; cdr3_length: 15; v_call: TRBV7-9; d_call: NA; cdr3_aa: CASSFSGGGLVEAFF; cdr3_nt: TGTGCCAGCAGCTTTTCGGGGGGAGGGCTGGTTGAAGCTTTCTTT
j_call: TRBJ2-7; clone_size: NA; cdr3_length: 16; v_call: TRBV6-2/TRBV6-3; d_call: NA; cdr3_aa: CASSYETPNLPYEQYF; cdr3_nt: TGTGCCAGCAGTTATGAGACGCCCAACCTACCCTACGAGCAGTACTTC
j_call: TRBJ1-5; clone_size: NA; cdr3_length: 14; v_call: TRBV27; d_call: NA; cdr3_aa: CASKEDNGNQPQHF; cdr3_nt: TGTGCCAGCAAAGAAGACAATGGCAATCAGCCCCAGCATTTT
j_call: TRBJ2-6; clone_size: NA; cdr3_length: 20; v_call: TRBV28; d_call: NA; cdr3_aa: CASRHPVGSHRDSGANVLTF; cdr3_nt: TGTGCCAGCAGGCACCCTGTAGGCAGCCATAGGGACTCTGGGGCCAACGTCCTGACTTTC
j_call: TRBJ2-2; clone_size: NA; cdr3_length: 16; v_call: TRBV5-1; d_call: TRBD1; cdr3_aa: CASSSQGAWATGELFF; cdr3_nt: TGCGCCAGCAGCTCACAGGGGGCCTGGGCCACCGGGGAGCTGTTTTTT
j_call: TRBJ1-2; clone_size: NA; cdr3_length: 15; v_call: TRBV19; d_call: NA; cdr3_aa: CASKNARAVGYGYTF; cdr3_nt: TGTGCCAGCAAGAATGCCAGGGCCGTAGGGTATGGCTACACCTTC
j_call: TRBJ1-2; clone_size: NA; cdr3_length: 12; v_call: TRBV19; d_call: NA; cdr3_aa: CASSIAGAGYTF; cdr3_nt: TGTGCCAGTAGTATAGCCGGGGCTGGCTACACCTTC
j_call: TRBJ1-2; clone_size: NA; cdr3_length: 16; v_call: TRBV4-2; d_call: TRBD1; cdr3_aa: CASSQGGDRGFHGYTF; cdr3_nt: TGTGCCAGCAGCCAAGGTGGGGACAGGGGGTTTCATGGCTACACCTTC
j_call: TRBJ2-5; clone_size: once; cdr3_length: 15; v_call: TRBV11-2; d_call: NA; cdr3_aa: CASILDSGVPETQYF; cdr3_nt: TGTGCCAGCATCCTCGACTCCGGGGTCCCGGAGACCCAGTACTTC
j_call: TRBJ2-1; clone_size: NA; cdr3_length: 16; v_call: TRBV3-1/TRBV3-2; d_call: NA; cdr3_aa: CASSPGQNTFTNEQFF; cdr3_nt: TGTGCCAGCAGCCCAGGACAGAATACCTTTACCAATGAGCAGTTCTTC
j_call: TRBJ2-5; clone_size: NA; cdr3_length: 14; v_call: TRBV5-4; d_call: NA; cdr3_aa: CASSLPSPRETQYF; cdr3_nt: TGTGCCAGCAGCTTGCCATCTCCACGAGAGACCCAGTACTTC
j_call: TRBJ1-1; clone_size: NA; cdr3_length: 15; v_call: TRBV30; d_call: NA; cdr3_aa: CAWSVPGRGDTEAFF; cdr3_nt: TGTGCCTGGAGTGTACCCGGACGGGGGGACACTGAAGCTTTCTTT